This record covers a single T cell receptor (beta chain). It has no known antigen specificity. Base qualities are not at hand, and no much larger clone is one base apart. The sample's time point label is to be understood as: baseline, week 1 (first vaccination visit). This sample's treatment or condition label indicates: pre-vaccination baseline after standard-of-care therapy. Newly diagnosed WHO grade 3 or 4 IDH1-mutant astrocytomas showing loss of nuclear ATRX were present in the donors. The samples were drawn from NOA16, a multicentre, single-arm, open-label phase I trial in Germany that tested a mutant IDH1 peptide vaccine in humans for the first time. Blood drawn at visit V03 was used as the baseline sample for immunogenicity testing. Genomic DNA for TCRB sequencing was extracted from EDTA blood using the DNeasy Blood and Tissue Kit. Library preparation was by the immunoSEQ multiplex PCR assay. The hsTCRB Kit was used according to the manufacturer's protocol to amplify rearranged TCR beta chain sequences. TCRB libraries were sequenced on an Illumina MiSeq. The source study handled its data this way. Demultiplexing, trimming and gene mapping were performed with the kit vendor's proprietary platform. As stored in TCRdb, this immuneACCESS dataset retains in-frame rearrangements with V and J assigned. A fraction of the clones does not appear; measured against another copy, unresolved V genes explain less than half of the discrepancy, and the remainder lacks a known reason. V and J calls and clone size are as listed in that table; D and trimming were resolved from the DNA. The sample profile shows around 100,000 clones; roughly 82% of them were found once. The ten largest clones capture less than 5.5% of the sample.

This record comes from a study of a mutant IDH1 vaccine in newly diagnosed glioma (dated by TCRdb to 2020 to 2023). Regarding the study in general: Of the roughly 31 treated patients, about 60% were male and approximately 40% were female, and the mean age was approximately 37 years. Before enrollment, most patients had been given radiochemotherapy with temozolomide as standard therapy, while the rest had received either radiotherapy alone or temozolomide alone. Six visits were used for peripheral blood collection: V03 (baseline), V05, V07, V10, V12 and V13. For exploratory analyses, approximately 25 treated patients had longitudinal TCRB deep sequencing done wherever samples were available. What the work shows at the level of the full study, not this receptor alone: Availability determined which PBMC samples were chosen for TCRB deep sequencing. Immune responses induced by the vaccine were seen in approximately 93% of patients across multiple MHC alleles. According to the authors, sample limitations meant that analyses of patient blood samples could not be reproduced. Pseudoprogression seemed to be unrelated to changes in the top peripheral T cell clonotypes found by TCRB sequencing.

The CDR3 goes from the cysteine to the phenylalanine over 12 residues. The sequence is cut down to CDR3 DNA, 36 bases in frame from base 1. V trim: 5 bases; J trim: 2 bases; unmatched bases: 0. From the germline V gene (reference sequence), CDR1 is MNHEY and CDR2 is SMNVEV. The V gene is TRBV27 and the J gene is TRBJ2-7, and 7 junction bases match TRBD1. Source: PBMCs, taken from a glioma patient treated with radiotherapy, temozolomide or both. The sequence derives from a man aged 40-49 years with glioma. Some clones in this sample may be carry-over from other donors' samples. The CDR3 loop reads CASSDRAYEQYF. The nucleotide sequence reads as follows: TGTGCCAGCAGTGACAGGGCCTACGAGCAGTACTTC.